The clone carrying this TCR beta chain was seen at least ten times. The antigen is unknown. RNA transcripts served as the template for amplifying TCR beta CDR3 regions. First-round RT-PCR targeting the TCR CDR3 was performed with the HTBI primer set. In TCRdb, the multiplex PCR reads were re-called with MiXCR into one record per CDR3 protein. The table includes around 300,000 distinct CDR3 sequences, approximately 23% detected once. This sample was included in a study of T cells in Graves' hyperthyroidism and ophthalmopathy. V lost 4 bases to trimming and J lost 8 bases, with 14 bases between them. Germline lookup yields CDR1 SNHLY and CDR2 FYNNEI. The CDR3 runs 13 residues. Study-wide results and limits: Expanded thyroid clonotypes (above 0.001) were mostly also found in blood.

Ophthalmopathy patients had Clinical Activity Score at least 3, NOSPECS grade at least 4, duration under 3 months. Uncontrolled infection, other autoimmune disease, pregnancy or lactation disqualified patients from enrolment. The V gene is TRBV2, the J gene TRBJ1-2, with unresolved D. Specimen: blood. The source of this sequence is a man aged 30-40 years with Graves' ophthalmopathy. The CDR3: CASSVSPRQGYTF. DNA for the CDR3: TGTGCCAGCAGTGTTTCGCCGCGTCAAGGCTACACCTTC.